This T cell receptor beta chain derives from a study of CD8 T cells in Susac syndrome. Germline lookup yields CDR1 SGHDT and CDR2 YYEEEE. V lost 2 bases and J lost 6, with 14 bases in between. CDR3 length: 14 residues. With random hexamers, reverse transcription was performed on about 0.45 to 1 ug of RNA. Each CDR3 protein is one row after TCRdb ran MiXCR on the immunoSEQ multiplex PCR reads. Here the sample spans tens of thousands of distinct CDR3 sequences, roughly 93% being singletons. The chain uses TRBV5-6 and TRBJ1-1; D unclear. The source of this sequence is a human donor in good health. The sequenced sample consisted of CD8+ T cells from PBMCs. This chain's CDR3 is CASSFGRMLAEAFF. Here the CDR3 DNA reads TGTGCCAGCAGCTTCGGACGGATGTTAGCTGAAGCTTTCTTT.